The next 21 T cell receptor beta chains were all read from a single sample in a study of metastatic and nonmetastatic thyroid tumors. TCRdb reanalyzed the PCR reads with MiXCR. The sample holds around 23,000 clones; around 28% are singletons and the top ten take approximately 20%. No patient received treatment before thyroid surgery. The sequenced material came from blood. The receptors come from a female donor with papillary thyroid cancer or a benign thyroid nodule (not recorded which). Some clones in this sample may be carry-over from other donors' samples.

The sample holds many counts of this clone. The chain recombines TRBV6-1 with TRBJ1-4; 7 bases agree with TRBD1. CDR1 and CDR2 from the germline V gene are MNHNS and SASEGT. The length of the CDR3 is 15 residues. V trimming: 6 bases; J trimming: 2 bases; junction bases outside the gene matches: 6. CDR3 residues: CASRNTQGTNEKLFF. The DNA for the CDR3 is TGTGCCAGCAGAAATACACAGGGGACTAATGAAAAACTGTTTTTT.

By share, this clone counts as medium-sized (0.01 to 0.1%). The chain employs TRBV24-1 and TRBJ2-1; 8 nucleotides align to TRBD1. Germline CDR1 KGHDR, CDR2 SFDVKD. The ends lost 1 base at V and 6 bases at J; junction bases unmatched: 4. The CDR3 length is 15 residues. The CDR3 loop reads CATSDFQTGGNEQFF. The CDR3 coding sequence is TGTGCCACCAGTGATTTCCAAACAGGGGGCAATGAGCAGTTCTTC.

This clone has more than one count but fewer than ten. The V call is TRBV20-1, the J call TRBJ2-1; D is ambiguous. CDR1 and CDR2 from the germline V gene are DFQATT and SNEGSKA (reference sequence). Trimming shortened V by 8 bases and J by 9 bases, and 8 bases separated the two germline ends. The CDR3 has 9 residues. The CDR3 protein is CSSGFEQFF. In nucleotides, the CDR3 is TGCAGTTCCGGGTTTGAGCAGTTCTTC.

This clone has more than one count but fewer than ten. The V and J genes are TRBV6-4 and TRBJ2-3; 8 nucleotides agree with TRBD1. Looked up from germline, CDR1 is MRHNA and CDR2 is SNTAGT. The CDR3 contains 14 residues. Germline trimming cut 0 bases from V and 4 bases from J; bases unmatched to any gene: 0. The DNA for the CDR3 is TGTGCCAGCAGTGACTCACAGGGGGCAGATACGCAGTATTTT. Translating gives CASSDSQGADTQYF.

This clone has only a few counts. The chain employs TRBV6-1 and TRBJ2-7; D is unresolved. The CDR3 spans 12 residues. From germline, CDR1 is MNHNS and CDR2 SASEGT. Trimming shortened V by 7 bases and J by 0 bases, and 7 bases separated the two germline ends. The CDR3 spells CASNLPSYEQYF. The CDR3 nucleotides are TGTGCCAGCAACCTACCCTCCTACGAGCAGTACTTC.

In its sample, this clone was seen many times. The V gene is TRBV9, the J gene TRBJ2-3; 10 nucleotides agree with TRBD2. The CDR3 runs to 16 residues. From germline, CDR1 is SGDLS and CDR2 YYNGEE. Trimming at V came to 4 bases and at J to 2 bases, leaving 7 bases not matched to a gene. The CDR3 DNA reads TGTGCCAGCAGCCTAGCTAGCGGGGGCCTCACAGATACGCAGTATTTT. It codes for CASSLASGGLTDTQYF.

This chain connects TRBV20-1 to TRBJ2-1; the D gene is possibly TRBD2 (6 bases). This CDR3 has 16 amino acids. CDR1 is DFQATT and CDR2 is SNEGSKA in the germline V gene (reference sequence). Trimming pared 0 bases from V and 8 bases from J, leaving 20 bases between. The CDR3 is CSARESSGLGADEQFF. Here the CDR3 DNA reads TGCAGTGCTAGAGAGTCGTCGGGACTCGGGGCAGATGAGCAGTTCTTC.

This clone occurred many times. In DNA, the CDR3 is TGTGCCAGCAGCGAGGGGACGAACACTGAAGCTTTCTTT. Translating gives CASSEGTNTEAFF. This chain uses TRBV9 with TRBJ1-1; D might be TRBD1 (5 bases). There are 13 residues in the CDR3. Germline V gives CDR1 SGDLS, CDR2 YYNGEE. V was trimmed by 3 bases and J by 1 base, leaving 7 bases between them.

The chain has TRBV5-8 and TRBJ2-7; possible D gene TRBD2, 5 bases. The CDR3 spans 15 residues. V was cut by 4 bases and J by 6 bases, with 20 bases left in between. Germline values: CDR1 SGHTS, CDR2 YDEGEE. CDR3 in amino acids: CASSPSGPLRGEQYF. DNA for the CDR3: TGTGCCAGCAGCCCGTCAGGCCCGCTACGGGGCGAGCAGTACTTC. Full variable domain (missing parts from reference TRBV5-8 and TRBJ2-7): EAGVTQSPTHLIKTRGQQATLRCSPISGHTSVYWYQQALGLGLQFLLWYDEGEERNRGNFPPRFSGRQFPNYSSELNVNALELEDSALYLCASSPSGPLRGEQYFGPGTRLTVT.

By share, this clone counts as medium-sized. V and J are TRBV28 and TRBJ2-2; 10 bases are shared with TRBD1. V was pared by 3 bases and J by 2 bases, with 6 bases of the junction left unmatched. The CDR3 sequence is 17 residues long. Germline loops: CDR1 MDHEN, CDR2 SYDVKM. CDR3 in amino acids: CASSFRGQGLNTGELFF. CDR3 nucleotide sequence: TGTGCCAGCAGTTTCCGGGGACAGGGGTTAAACACCGGGGAGCTGTTTTTT. The complete variable domain, with remaining parts taken from reference TRBV28 and TRBJ2-2, reads DVKVTQSSRYLVKRTGEKVFLECVQDMDHENMFWYRQDPGLGLRLIYFSYDVKMKEKGDIPEGYSVSREKKERFSLILESASTNQTSMYLCASSFRGQGLNTGELFFGEGSRLTVL.

This clone was counted many times. The identical CDR3 is also encoded by other nucleotide sequences in the sample. The V and J genes are TRBV4-3 and TRBJ1-1; possibly TRBD1 for D (6 bases). CDR1 and CDR2 from the germline V gene are LGHNA and YSLEER. V lost 3 bases and J lost 1, with 18 bases in between. The CDR3 is 17 residues long. The CDR3 DNA reads as TGCGCCAGCAGCCAGGGCCTTTGGGGGGCACCGAACACTGAAGCTTTCTTT. It yields the protein CASSQGLWGAPNTEAFF.

The table lists this clone with a few counts. The chain links TRBV12-3 or TRBV12-4 to TRBJ1-1, with D uncertain. Trimming took 2 bases from V and 0 from J, leaving 4 bases between them. The CDR3 contains 13 residues. Here the CDR3 DNA reads TGTGCCAGCAGTTTATCTTTGAACACTGAAGCTTTCTTT. Protein: CASSLSLNTEAFF.

The chain carries TRBV9 and TRBJ2-7, with 7 positions matching TRBD1. This CDR3 comprises 15 residues. V shed 5 bases and J 6 bases; nucleotides not matched to a gene: 14. Germline lookup yields CDR1 SGDLS and CDR2 YYNGEE. CDR3 protein: CASSPNSEAGGEQYF. For the CDR3, the DNA is TGTGCCAGCAGTCCTAATTCAGAGGCAGGGGGCGAGCAGTACTTC.

This clone was observed a few times. The chain carries TRBV6-2 or TRBV6-3 and TRBJ2-7; the D gene is possibly TRBD2 (6 bases). V was pared by 2 bases and J by 3 bases, with 14 bases between. The CDR3 length is 15 residues. The germline gives CDR1 MNHEY, CDR2 SVGEGT. For the CDR3, the DNA is TGTGCCAGCAGTTACGGGATTACGGGAGACTACGAGCAGTACTTC. Protein product: CASSYGITGDYEQYF.

The chain uses TRBV3-1 and TRBJ2-1; unclear D gene. CDR1 LGHDT and CDR2 YNNKEL come from the germline V gene (reference sequence). This CDR3 spans 11 amino acids. V shed 4 bases and J shed 8 bases, with 6 bases lying between them. The CDR3 bases are TGTGCCAGCAGCCGGAATCATGAGCAGTTCTTC. Translating it yields CASSRNHEQFF.

V usage is TRBV11-3 and J usage is TRBJ2-7; possible D gene TRBD2, 6 bases. The V end lost 3 bases, the J end lost 4 bases, and 13 bases lay between the germline ends. The CDR3 consists of 14 residues. Looked up from germline, CDR1 is SGHNT and CDR2 is YENEEA. CDR3 in DNA: TGTGCCAGCAGCTTGGAGGGCAACCGGTACGAGCAGTACTTC. Protein: CASSLEGNRYEQYF.

This clone showed up many times. The chain links TRBV4-2 to TRBJ2-3; D assignment may be TRBD1 or TRBD2 (5 bases each). This CDR3 is built from 15 residues. The germline V and J ends were trimmed by 1 base and 2 bases, with 10 bases remaining between them. From germline, CDR1 is LGHNA and CDR2 YNFKEQ. Here the CDR3 reads CASSQVFGTTDTQYF. In DNA form, the CDR3 reads TGTGCCAGCAGCCAAGTATTTGGGACCACAGATACGCAGTATTTT.

In this sample, this clone turned up many times. V gene TRBV6-1 combines with J gene TRBJ1-2; 7 positions match TRBD1. V shed 8 bases, J shed 2 bases, and the junction held 2 bases outside the gene matches. Germline V lookup: CDR1 MNHNS, CDR2 SASEGT. The CDR3 covers 12 residues. This CDR3 is CASQGQNYGYTF. The CDR3 region has the DNA TGTGCCAGCCAGGGACAGAACTATGGCTACACCTTC.

This clone was observed once. V usage is TRBV15 and J usage is TRBJ2-1, with 7 bases matching TRBD1. The CDR3 length is 13 residues. The J segment lost 8 bases and the V segment lost 5 bases, leaving 6 bases of the junction unmatched. Per germline, CDR1 LNHNV and CDR2 YYDKDF (reference sequence). CDR3 sequence reads: CATSGNRGDEQFF. As DNA, the CDR3 is TGTGCCACCAGCGGTAACAGGGGCGATGAGCAGTTCTTC.

In this sample, this clone turned up many times. This chain joins TRBV6-5 and TRBJ2-2; D perhaps matches TRBD2 (6 bases). The V end lost 2 bases, the J end lost 6 bases, and 13 bases lay between the germline ends. The CDR3 runs to 15 residues. Germline CDR1 MNHEY, CDR2 SVGAGI. CDR3 sequence: CASSYGRGLAGELFF. As DNA, the CDR3 is TGTGCCAGCAGTTACGGTCGGGGGTTGGCCGGGGAGCTGTTTTTT.

This clone has ten or more counts. V gene TRBV6-5 combines with J gene TRBJ2-3; 11 bases agree with TRBD2. Germline loops: CDR1 MNHEY, CDR2 SVGAGI. After removal of 2 bases from V and 5 bases from J, the junction contained 12 bases not matched to a gene. The CDR3 has 18 residues. The CDR3 here is CASSYDSGTSGTEDTQYF. The CDR3 DNA sequence: TGTGCCAGCAGTTACGACTCCGGGACTAGCGGAACGGAAGATACGCAGTATTTT.